This paragraph covers one TCR beta chain sequence. This clone showed up just once. Its binding antigen is unknown. The record has no base qualities; no much larger clone is one base away. The sample originates from a study of Ad26.COV2.S vaccination and SARS-CoV-2 variants (dated by TCRdb to 2020 to 2022). Study-wide context: Donors in the vaccine arm were drawn from COV1001, a phase I-IIa trial of Ad26.COV2.S in healthy adults that was multicentre, randomized, double-blind and placebo-controlled. Ad26.COV2.S was administered intramuscularly at 5 x 10^10 or 1 x 10^11 viral particles, either as a single shot or as two shots given 56 days apart. TCRbeta repertoire sequencing served as the tool for gauging how specific and how broad the SARS-CoV-2-reactive T cell receptors were following Ad26.COV2.S vaccination. The TCR-sequenced set comprised approximately 32 samples: some 19 Ad26.COV2.S vaccine recipients, 5 placebo recipients and 8 SARS-CoV-2 convalescent individuals. Trial participants were randomized into five groups of five, in which low-dose or high-dose Ad26.COV2.S was given once or twice, or placebo was given on both occasions. Throughout the experiments and outcome assessment, investigators stayed blinded to trial group allocation. Points the paper makes about the study in general: Vaccine and placebo recipients had comparable non-spike TCR breadth, which fits with the vaccine containing only spike. It was noted by the authors that total T cell responses may have been underestimated by the TCR breadth and depth analyses. After vaccination, substantial breadth of spike-specific CD8+ and CD4+ T cell responses was reported. Higher spike-specific TCR breadth was observed in Ad26.COV2.S recipients than in placebo recipients (P = 0.0014). Comparing responses between vaccine doses or regimens was not something the study was powered to do.

The treatment or condition label of this sample denotes: 15 to 20 received Ad26.COV2.S at low or high dose, single or two shots; roughly five received placebo; per-sample allocation not given. Repertoires of vaccine and placebo recipients were sequenced from samples taken on day 63 after the first injection. Between 29 July and 7 August 2020, Cohort 1b enrolled 20 to 30 adults aged 18-55 years at one site in Boston, USA. Ad26.COV2.S was a replication-incompetent adenovirus type 26 vector expressing a prefusion-stabilized SARS-CoV-2 spike protein from the original Wuhan strain. The immunoSEQ Assay was the method used to sequence TCRbeta CDR3 regions. After extraction, genomic DNA underwent amplification by bias-controlled multiplex PCR, followed by high-throughput sequencing. The study's own analysis went as follows. To quantify the absolute abundance of each unique TCRbeta CDR3 region, sequences were collapsed and filtered. Usable DNA was measured by amplifying reference genes present in all nucleated cells, and TCRbeta template counts were normalized to that usable DNA to estimate T cell fraction. Repertoire TCRs were annotated as SARS-CoV-2-specific when V gene, CDR3 amino acid sequence and J gene were exactly matched to a known reactive TCR set. MIRA supplied the reference SARS-CoV-2 TCR set, which was filtered for enrichment in COVID-19-positive ImmuneCODE repertoires so that public or cross-reactive TCRs were removed. Using the MIRA antigens, annotated TCRs were further analysed by specific ORF or by position within an ORF. Breadth was defined as annotated unique rearrangements over total unique productive rearrangements; depth was the summed frequency of those rearrangements. Group comparisons of TCR breadth used two-sided Wilcoxon rank-sum tests. Not all clones reach the TCRdb copy of this immuneACCESS table, which keeps in-frame sequences only. Checked studies attribute under half of the gap to unresolved V genes and leave the rest unexplained. V and J calls and clone size are as listed in that table; D and trimming were resolved from the DNA. The sample includes more than 300,000 clones, with 85% observed a single time. The ten largest clonotypes hold around 2% of the sample.

The origin of this receptor is a person between 18 and 60 years old who received the Ad26.COV2.S COVID-19 vaccine or a placebo. The sequencing used peripheral blood, collected in a trial of Ad26.COV2.S vaccine versus placebo.

The CDR3 reads CASSEDRGSYNEQFF. The DNA is as follows: TGTGCCAGCAGTGAAGACAGGGGGTCCTACAATGAGCAGTTCTTC. The rearrangement joined TRBV2 to TRBJ2-1; 8 bases in between match TRBD1. Via the germline V gene, CDR1 is SNHLY and CDR2 FYNNEI. The CDR3 contains 15 residues, cysteine and phenylalanine counted. Only the CDR3 DNA stays, 45 bases, in frame from base 1. V trim: 1 base; J trim: 1 base; unmatched bases: 0.